Following are 32 T cell receptor beta chains from one sample sequenced in a study of CD8 T cells in Susac syndrome. Reverse transcription of about 0.45 to 1 ug RNA used random hexamers. A single record per CDR3 protein comes from TCRdb applying MiXCR to the immunoSEQ multiplex PCR reads. The sample consists of a few hundred thousand distinct CDR3 sequences, about nine tenths of them appearing once. The specimen sequenced was CD8+ T cells from PBMCs. The receptors shown here come from a human donor with multiple sclerosis.

J is TRBJ2-1 and V is TRBV5-4; 9 bases align to TRBD2. V lost 7 bases to trimming and J lost 7 bases; unmatched junction nucleotides: 6. CDR3 length: 13 residues. CDR1 is SGHNT and CDR2 is YYREEE in the germline V gene (reference sequence). The CDR3 DNA sequence: TGTGCCAGCTTAGGACTAGCGAGGAATGAGCAGTTCTTC. Translation gives CASLGLARNEQFF.

The rearrangement joins TRBV15 to TRBJ2-3; 7 bases fit TRBD2. The length of the CDR3 is 17 residues. With 0 bases clipped from V and 2 bases from J, the junction kept 8 bases outside the gene matches. CDR1 LNHNV and CDR2 YYDKDF come from the germline V gene (reference sequence). The CDR3 nucleotides read TGTGCCACCAGCAGAGATCCGCTAGCGGAATACACAGATACGCAGTATTTT. Translated, it gives CATSRDPLAEYTDTQYF.

CDR3 protein: CASSPGQGPRLNEQFF. The CDR3 region has the DNA TGTGCCAGCAGTCCTGGACAGGGGCCAAGACTGAATGAGCAGTTCTTC. The rearrangement links TRBV2 to TRBJ2-1; TRBD1 agrees at 9 bases. CDR3 length equals 16 residues. Germline lookup yields CDR1 SNHLY and CDR2 FYNNEI. The V segment lost 5 bases and the J segment 7 bases; nucleotides outside the gene matches: 12.

This clonotype occurred once. The chain links TRBV28 to TRBJ2-2; 11 nucleotides align to TRBD2. Germline CDR1 is MDHEN and CDR2 is SYDVKM. J gave up 3 bases and V 1 base, and 1 base lay outside the gene matches. The CDR3 is 16 amino acids. The CDR3 is CASSLSGLADTGELFF. Written as DNA, the CDR3 is TGTGCCAGCAGTTTATCGGGACTAGCGGACACCGGGGAGCTGTTTTTT.

The J gene is TRBJ2-7, the V gene TRBV7-9; D not certain. The CDR3 length is 12 residues. Germline V gene lookup returns CDR1 SEHNR and CDR2 FQNEAQ (reference sequence). Deletions cut 5 bases from V and 5 bases from J, with 10 bases between. CDR3 amino acids: CASSPGPNEQYF. As DNA, the CDR3 is TGTGCCAGCAGCCCCGGCCCCAACGAGCAGTACTTC.

This clonotype was counted once. The chain links TRBV13 to TRBJ1-1; D not certain. CDR3 size: 16 residues. V was cut by 7 bases and J by 1 base, with 19 bases left in between. In germline, CDR1 is PRHDT, CDR2 FYEKMQ (reference sequence). CDR3 DNA: TGTGCCAGCAACTTCCTGTTTATTGGCCCGAACACTGAAGCTTTCTTT. It encodes CASNFLFIGPNTEAFF.

CDR3 DNA: TGTGCCAGCAGCTTAGTTACGGGACGTCTACAAGAGACCCAGTACTTC. As protein: CASSLVTGRLQETQYF. This chain connects TRBV7-8 to TRBJ2-5; the D gene could be TRBD1 or TRBD2 (5 bases each). This CDR3 region has 16 residues. CDR1 is SGHVS, CDR2 FQNEAQ, per germline. With 1 base removed from V and 2 bases from J, the gap between germline ends came to 14 bases.

J is TRBJ1-2 and V is TRBV4-1; D gene unclear. The V end lost 1 base, the J end lost 1 base, and 13 bases lay between the germline ends. Germline CDR1 MGHRA, CDR2 YSYEKL. The CDR3 is 16 amino acids. The CDR3 nucleotides read TGCGCCAGCAGCCAAGTCCTTACACCATTTAACTATGGCTACACCTTC. It translates to CASSQVLTPFNYGYTF.

The chain uses TRBV14 and TRBJ2-5; 7 bases are shared with TRBD1. The CDR3 length is 16 residues. The V segment lost 2 bases and the J segment 1 base; nucleotides outside the gene matches: 7. The germline V gene encodes CDR1 SGHDN and CDR2 FVKESK. CDR3 protein: CASSQNRGGSQETQYF. In DNA form, the CDR3 reads TGTGCCAGCAGCCAAAACAGGGGCGGCTCCCAAGAGACCCAGTACTTC.

The chain joins TRBV27 to TRBJ2-7; no firm D call. V dropped 1 base and J dropped 3 bases, with 7 bases sitting between them. The germline gives CDR1 MNHEY, CDR2 SMNVEV (reference sequence). This CDR3 has 13 amino acids. This CDR3 is CASSLWPLYEQYF. The DNA of the CDR3 is TGTGCCAGCAGTTTATGGCCCCTCTACGAGCAGTACTTC.

The chain has TRBV27 and TRBJ1-1; D remains ambiguous. The CDR3 is made up of 14 amino acids. The V gene lost 2 bases and the J gene lost 1 base, with 8 bases spanning the gap. CDR1 MNHEY and CDR2 SMNVEV come from the germline V gene (reference sequence). The CDR3 sequence: CASSLGSRNTEAFF. The CDR3 coding sequence is TGTGCCAGCAGTTTAGGGAGTCGGAACACTGAAGCTTTCTTT.

This clonotype was counted once. DNA of the CDR3: TGTGCCAGCAGTTACTTTGCGGGACTATACAATGAGCAGTTCTTC. It codes for CASSYFAGLYNEQFF. V gene TRBV6-2 or TRBV6-3 combines with J gene TRBJ2-1; 7 bases map to TRBD2. Per germline, CDR1 MNHEY and CDR2 SVGEGT. CDR3 length equals 15 residues. With 1 base clipped from V and 4 bases from J, the junction kept 4 bases outside the gene matches.

This clonotype was picked up one time. The rearrangement uses TRBV12-3 or TRBV12-4 and TRBJ2-1; 11 bases are a match to TRBD2. The CDR3 is made up of 15 amino acids. V was pared by 2 bases and J by 9 bases, with 6 bases of the junction left unmatched. CDR3 amino acids: CASSLFSGRAREQFF. The CDR3 DNA reads TGTGCCAGCAGTTTATTTAGCGGGAGGGCCCGTGAGCAGTTCTTC.

The gene calls are TRBV4-3 and TRBJ1-4, with D maybe TRBD1 (5 bases). Trimming pared 0 bases from V and 7 bases from J, leaving 15 bases between. CDR1 is LGHNA, CDR2 YSLEER, per germline. This CDR3 is built from 16 residues. The CDR3 DNA follows: TGCGCCAGCAGCCAAGAACTGGGGACCGGGGGTGAAAAACTGTTTTTT. Its protein is CASSQELGTGGEKLFF.

The table lists this clonotype with a count of one. The chain links TRBV14 to TRBJ2-7, with D perhaps TRBD1 or TRBD2 (5 bases each). Deletions cut 0 bases from V and 5 bases from J, with 14 bases between. The CDR3 extends over 15 amino acids. Germline CDR1 and CDR2: SGHDN and FVKESK. This CDR3 reads CASSQDSGRLDEQYF. The CDR3, as DNA: TGTGCCAGCAGCCAAGATTCAGGGAGATTAGACGAGCAGTACTTC.

The rearrangement links TRBV19 to TRBJ2-7, with TRBD1 as a possible D gene (6 bases). Germline V lookup: CDR1 LNHDA, CDR2 SQIVND (reference sequence). This CDR3 comprises 13 residues. Trimming cost V 7 bases and J 3 bases, with 13 bases left between them. The CDR3 sequence: CASTPGHGYEQYF. DNA of the CDR3: TGTGCCAGTACTCCGGGACACGGCTACGAGCAGTACTTC.

This chain links TRBV7-9 with TRBJ2-1; D is unresolved. V lost 1 base and J 8 bases, leaving 3 bases between the germline ends. Germline V gives CDR1 SEHNR, CDR2 FQNEAQ (reference sequence). The CDR3 runs to 11 residues. This CDR3 reads CASSLEDEQFF. The CDR3 nucleotides are TGTGCCAGCAGCTTAGAGGATGAGCAGTTCTTC.

This chain connects TRBV11-1 to TRBJ2-1; 8 bases line up with TRBD1. Trimming removed 4 bases from V and 4 bases from J; junction bases left unmatched: 21. Germline V gene lookup returns CDR1 SGHAT and CDR2 FQDESV (reference sequence). CDR3 length: 20 amino acids. The CDR3 DNA reads as TGTGCCAGCAGCTCCCTGCTTAAGCAGGGGGCGCATCCTACGTACAATGAGCAGTTCTTC. Encoded protein: CASSSLLKQGAHPTYNEQFF.

The J gene is TRBJ2-7, the V gene TRBV20-1; D might be TRBD1 (6 bases). The germline V gene encodes CDR1 DFQATT and CDR2 SNEGSKA (reference sequence). CDR3 length: 15 amino acids. Trimming took 4 bases from V and 2 from J, leaving 18 bases between them. The CDR3 DNA reads TGCAGTGCTACCCATACAGGGCGCCCCACCTACGAGCAGTACTTC. Amino acids: CSATHTGRPTYEQYF.

This clonotype was counted once. V gene TRBV14 combines with J gene TRBJ1-4, with D possibly TRBD1 on 6 matching bases. CDR3 length: 14 residues. Deletions cut 3 bases from V and 7 bases from J, with 12 bases between. Germline V gene sequence: CDR1 SGHDN, CDR2 FVKESK. Here the CDR3 DNA reads TGTGCCAGCAGCCAGCAGGGGTGGAGTGAAAAACTGTTTTTT. Amino acid sequence: CASSQQGWSEKLFF. The whole variable domain, remainder taken from reference TRBV14 and TRBJ1-4, is EAGVTQFPSHSVIEKGQTVTLRCDPISGHDNLYWYRRVMGKEIKFLLHFVKESKQDESGMPNNRFLAERTGGTYSTLKVQPAELEDSGVYFCASSQQGWSEKLFFGSGTQLSVL.

V gene TRBV27 combines with J gene TRBJ2-6; D tentatively reads TRBD1 or TRBD2 (5 bases each). V was trimmed by 7 bases and J by 2 bases, leaving 15 bases between them. The CDR3 extends over 16 amino acids. Germline V gene sequence: CDR1 MNHEY, CDR2 SMNVEV (reference sequence). CDR3 sequence reads: CASKDPGDPGANVLTF. The CDR3 DNA is TGTGCCAGCAAAGACCCCGGGGACCCTGGGGCCAACGTCCTGACTTTC.

The chain uses TRBV30 and TRBJ2-3; TRBD2 agrees at 10 bases. Unmatched junction bases numbered 2, after V lost 0 bases and J lost 5 bases. The CDR3 sequence is 14 residues long. Looked up from germline, CDR1 is GTSNPN and CDR2 is SVGIG (reference sequence). CDR3 protein: CAWSVWTSGDTQYF. The CDR3 region has the DNA TGTGCCTGGAGTGTTTGGACTAGCGGAGATACGCAGTATTTT.

The J gene is TRBJ2-3, the V gene TRBV9; TRBD2 agrees at 12 bases. The J segment lost 2 bases and the V segment lost 2 bases, leaving 3 bases of the junction unmatched. The CDR3 has 16 residues. Looked up from germline, CDR1 is SGDLS and CDR2 is YYNGEE. The CDR3 sequence is CASSVASGGVTDTQYF. The CDR3 DNA reads as TGTGCCAGCAGCGTGGCTAGCGGGGGGGTCACAGATACGCAGTATTTT.

The chain uses TRBV12-3 or TRBV12-4 and TRBJ1-3; D uncertain. Trimming removed 9 bases at V and 4 bases at J, with 7 bases between. The CDR3 loop spans 11 amino acids. Here the CDR3 DNA reads TGTGCCAGTATTCTGGGAAACACCATATATTTT. Its translation is CASILGNTIYF.

The V and J genes are TRBV27 and TRBJ1-5; the D is unclear. Germline V CDR1 and CDR2: MNHEY, SMNVEV (reference sequence). The CDR3 runs 16 residues. Trimming left V 6 bases short and J 0 bases short, with 15 bases between. The CDR3 DNA reads as TGTGCCAGCAGGACAAACAGAGTAAATAGCAATCAGCCCCAGCATTTT. Amino acids: CASRTNRVNSNQPQHF.

CDR3 nucleotide sequence: TGTGCCAGCAGTGGGGACTATCAAGAGACCCAGTACTTC. This codes for CASSGDYQETQYF. The V and J genes are TRBV25-1 and TRBJ2-5; 7 bases align to TRBD2. The ends lost 4 bases at V and 2 bases at J; junction bases unmatched: 1. The CDR3 has 13 amino acids. Germline assignment: CDR1 MGHDK and CDR2 SYGVNS.

This chain joins TRBV6-2 or TRBV6-3 and TRBJ2-1; the D is unclear. The germline CDR1 and CDR2 sequences are MNHEY and SVGEGT. The germline V and J ends were trimmed by 7 bases and 4 bases, with 5 bases remaining between them. The CDR3 consists of 11 residues. The DNA for the CDR3 is TGTGCCAGCACCCGATACAATGAGCAGTTCTTC. Residues: CASTRYNEQFF.

This chain links TRBV3-1 with TRBJ2-7; TRBD1 matches 10 bases. Germline V gene data show CDR1 as LGHDT and CDR2 as YNNKEL (reference sequence). The J segment lost 2 bases and the V segment lost 4 bases, leaving 5 bases of the junction unmatched. This CDR3 contains 15 residues. The CDR3 protein is CASSRQTGGAYEQYF. The CDR3 nucleotides read TGTGCCAGCAGCCGCCAGACAGGGGGCGCCTACGAGCAGTACTTC.

The V call is TRBV12-3 or TRBV12-4, the J call TRBJ2-2; 7 bases match TRBD2. The CDR3 has 15 amino acids. V was clipped by 6 bases and J by 6 bases; unmatched bases: 10. The CDR3 protein is CASSRRASGPGELFF. CDR3 nucleotides: TGTGCCAGCAGCCGCAGGGCTAGCGGTCCCGGGGAGCTGTTTTTT.

The chain couples TRBV19 to TRBJ2-1, with unresolved D. The CDR3 runs 16 residues. Germline V gives CDR1 LNHDA, CDR2 SQIVND (reference sequence). Trimming stripped 3 bases from V and 5 bases from J, with 17 bases between. CDR3 nucleotides: TGTGCCAGTAGTATTTTTGCCCTATCTGAAAACAATGAGCAGTTCTTC. Its protein is CASSIFALSENNEQFF.

The chain is built from TRBV19 and TRBJ1-2, with D maybe TRBD1 (5 bases). Trimming shortened V by 3 bases and J by 3 bases, and 14 bases separated the two germline ends. Germline values: CDR1 LNHDA, CDR2 SQIVND (reference sequence). This CDR3 has 15 amino acids. The CDR3 DNA reads TGTGCCAGTAGTATGCAGGCCAGGGATTACTATGGCTACACCTTC. Translating it yields CASSMQARDYYGYTF.

On this clonotype itself: A much larger clone lies one base from this, so it may be a read error. The chain links TRBV13 to TRBJ2-4; maybe TRBD2 (5 bases). CDR3 length: 14 amino acids. CDR1 is PRHDT and CDR2 is FYEKMQ in the germline V gene (reference sequence). DNA of the CDR3: TGTTCCAGCGGAGGAGGTGTAGCCAAAAACATTCAGTACTTC. Its translation is CSSGGGVAKNIQYF. Variable domain in full (rest from reference TRBV13 and TRBJ2-4): AAGVIQSPRHLIKEKRETATLKCYPIPRHDTVYWYQQGPGQDPQFLISFYEKMQSDKGSIPDRFSAQQFSDYHSELNMSSLELGDSALYFCSSGGGVAKNIQYFGAGTRLSVL.